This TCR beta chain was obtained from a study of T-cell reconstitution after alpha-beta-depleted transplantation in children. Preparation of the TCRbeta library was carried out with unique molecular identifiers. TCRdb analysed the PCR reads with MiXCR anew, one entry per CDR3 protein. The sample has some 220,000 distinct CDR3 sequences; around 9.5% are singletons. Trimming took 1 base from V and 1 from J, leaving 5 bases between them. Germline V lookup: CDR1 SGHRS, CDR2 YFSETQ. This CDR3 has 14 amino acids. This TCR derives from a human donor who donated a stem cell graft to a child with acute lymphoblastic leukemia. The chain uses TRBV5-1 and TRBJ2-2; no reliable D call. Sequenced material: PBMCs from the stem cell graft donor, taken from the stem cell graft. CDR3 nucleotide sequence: TGCGCCAGCAGCTTGATCAAGAACACCGGGGAGCTGTTTTTT. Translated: CASSLIKNTGELFF.